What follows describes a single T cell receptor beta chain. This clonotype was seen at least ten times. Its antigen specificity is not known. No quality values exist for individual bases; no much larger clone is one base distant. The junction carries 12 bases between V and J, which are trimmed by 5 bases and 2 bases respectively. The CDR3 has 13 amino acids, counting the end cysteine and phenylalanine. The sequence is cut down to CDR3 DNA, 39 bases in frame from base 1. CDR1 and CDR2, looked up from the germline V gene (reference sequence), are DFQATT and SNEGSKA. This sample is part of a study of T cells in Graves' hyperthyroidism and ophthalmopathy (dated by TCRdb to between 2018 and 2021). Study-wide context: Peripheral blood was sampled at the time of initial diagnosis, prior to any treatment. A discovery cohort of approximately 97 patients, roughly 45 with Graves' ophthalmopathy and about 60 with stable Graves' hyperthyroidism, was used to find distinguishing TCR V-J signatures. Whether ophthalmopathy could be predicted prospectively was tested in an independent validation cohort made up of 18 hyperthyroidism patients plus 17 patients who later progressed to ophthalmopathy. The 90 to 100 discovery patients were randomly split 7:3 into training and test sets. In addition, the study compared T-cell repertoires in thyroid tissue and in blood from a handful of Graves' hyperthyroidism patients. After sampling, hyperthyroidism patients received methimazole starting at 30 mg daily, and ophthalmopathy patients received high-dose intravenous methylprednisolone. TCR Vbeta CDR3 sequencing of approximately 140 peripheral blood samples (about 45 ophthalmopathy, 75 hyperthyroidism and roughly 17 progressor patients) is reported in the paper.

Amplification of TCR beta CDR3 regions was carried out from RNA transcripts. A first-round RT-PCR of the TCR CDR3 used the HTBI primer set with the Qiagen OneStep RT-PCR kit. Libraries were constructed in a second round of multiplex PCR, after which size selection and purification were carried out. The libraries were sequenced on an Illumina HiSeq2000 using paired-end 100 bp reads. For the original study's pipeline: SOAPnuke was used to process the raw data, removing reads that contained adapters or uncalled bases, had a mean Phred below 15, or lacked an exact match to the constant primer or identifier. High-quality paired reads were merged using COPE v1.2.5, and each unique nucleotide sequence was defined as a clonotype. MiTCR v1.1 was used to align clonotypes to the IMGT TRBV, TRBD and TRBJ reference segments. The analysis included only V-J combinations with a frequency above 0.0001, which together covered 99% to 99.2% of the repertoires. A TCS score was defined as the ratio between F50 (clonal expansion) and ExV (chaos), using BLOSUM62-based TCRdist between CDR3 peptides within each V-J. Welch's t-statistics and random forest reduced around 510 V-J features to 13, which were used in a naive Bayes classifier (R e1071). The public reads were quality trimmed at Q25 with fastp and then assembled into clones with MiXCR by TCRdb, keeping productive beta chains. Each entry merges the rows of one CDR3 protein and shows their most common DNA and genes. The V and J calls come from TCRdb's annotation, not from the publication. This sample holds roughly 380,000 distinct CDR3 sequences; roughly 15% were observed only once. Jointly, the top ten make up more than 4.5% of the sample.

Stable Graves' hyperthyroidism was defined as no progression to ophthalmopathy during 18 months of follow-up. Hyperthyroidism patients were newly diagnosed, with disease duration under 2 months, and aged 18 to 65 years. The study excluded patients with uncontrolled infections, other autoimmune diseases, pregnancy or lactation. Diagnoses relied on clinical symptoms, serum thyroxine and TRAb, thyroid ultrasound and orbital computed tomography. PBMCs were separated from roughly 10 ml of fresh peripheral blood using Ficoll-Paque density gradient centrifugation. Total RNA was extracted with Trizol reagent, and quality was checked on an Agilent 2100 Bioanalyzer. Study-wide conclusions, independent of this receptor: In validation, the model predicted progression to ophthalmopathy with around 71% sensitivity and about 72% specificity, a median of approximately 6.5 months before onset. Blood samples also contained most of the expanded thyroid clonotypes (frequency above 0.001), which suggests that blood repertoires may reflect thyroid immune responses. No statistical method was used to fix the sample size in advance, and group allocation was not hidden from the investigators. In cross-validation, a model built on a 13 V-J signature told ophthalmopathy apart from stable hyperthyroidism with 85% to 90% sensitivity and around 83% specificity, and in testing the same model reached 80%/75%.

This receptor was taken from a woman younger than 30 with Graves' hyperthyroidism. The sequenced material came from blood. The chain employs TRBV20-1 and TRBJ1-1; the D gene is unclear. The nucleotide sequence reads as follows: TGCAGTGCTTTATCGGTTACCAACACTGAAGCTTTCTTT. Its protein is CSALSVTNTEAFF.